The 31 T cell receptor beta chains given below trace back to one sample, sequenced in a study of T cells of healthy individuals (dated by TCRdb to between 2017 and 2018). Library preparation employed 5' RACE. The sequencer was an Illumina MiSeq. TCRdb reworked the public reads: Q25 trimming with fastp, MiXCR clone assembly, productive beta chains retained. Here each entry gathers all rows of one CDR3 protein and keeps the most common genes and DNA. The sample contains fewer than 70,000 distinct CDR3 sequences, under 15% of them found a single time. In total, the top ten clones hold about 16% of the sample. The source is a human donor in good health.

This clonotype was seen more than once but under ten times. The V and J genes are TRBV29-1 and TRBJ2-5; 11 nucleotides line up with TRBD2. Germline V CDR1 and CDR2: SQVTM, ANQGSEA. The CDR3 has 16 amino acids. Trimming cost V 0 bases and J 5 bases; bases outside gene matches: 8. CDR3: CSVEDVAGGPGETQYF. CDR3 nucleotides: TGCAGCGTTGAAGATGTAGCGGGAGGGCCGGGGGAGACCCAGTACTTC.

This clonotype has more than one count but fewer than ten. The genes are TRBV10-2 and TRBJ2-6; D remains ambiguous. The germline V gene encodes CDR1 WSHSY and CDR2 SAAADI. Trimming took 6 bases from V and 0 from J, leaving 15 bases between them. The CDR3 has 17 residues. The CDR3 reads CASRPDWANSGANVLTF. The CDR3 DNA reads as TGCGCCAGCAGACCCGACTGGGCTAACTCTGGGGCCAACGTCCTGACTTTC.

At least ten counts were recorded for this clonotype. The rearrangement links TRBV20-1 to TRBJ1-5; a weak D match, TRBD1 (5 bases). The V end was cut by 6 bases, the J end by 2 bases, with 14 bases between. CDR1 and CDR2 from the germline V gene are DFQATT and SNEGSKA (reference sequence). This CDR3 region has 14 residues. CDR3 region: CSAGRGLGNQPQHF. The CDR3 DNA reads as TGCAGTGCAGGGAGGGGTCTTGGCAATCAGCCCCAGCATTTT.

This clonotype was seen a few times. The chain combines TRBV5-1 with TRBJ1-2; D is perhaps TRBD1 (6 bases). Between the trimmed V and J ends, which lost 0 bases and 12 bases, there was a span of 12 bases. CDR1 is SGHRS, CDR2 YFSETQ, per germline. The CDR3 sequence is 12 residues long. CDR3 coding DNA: TGCGCCAGCAGCTTGGAGCAGGGGAGCAACACCTTC. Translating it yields CASSLEQGSNTF. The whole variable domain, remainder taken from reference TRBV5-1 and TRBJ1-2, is KAGVTQTPRYLIKTRGQQVTLSCSPISGHRSVSWYQQTPGQGLQFLFEYFSETQRNKGNFPGRFSGRQFSNSRSEMNVSTLELGDSALYLCASSLEQGSNTFGSGTRLTVV.

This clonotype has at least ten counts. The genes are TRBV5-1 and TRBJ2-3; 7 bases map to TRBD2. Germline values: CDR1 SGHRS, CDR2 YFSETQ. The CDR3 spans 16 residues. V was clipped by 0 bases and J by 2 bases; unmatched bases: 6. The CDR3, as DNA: TGCGCCAGCAGCTTGGAACGGGGGGTCGTCACAGATACGCAGTATTTT. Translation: CASSLERGVVTDTQYF.

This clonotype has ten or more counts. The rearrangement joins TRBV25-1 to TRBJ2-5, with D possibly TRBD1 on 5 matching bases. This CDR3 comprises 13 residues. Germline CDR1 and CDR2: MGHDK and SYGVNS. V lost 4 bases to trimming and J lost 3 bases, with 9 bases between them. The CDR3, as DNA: TGTGCCAGCAGTGCAGCAGGGAAAGAGACCCAGTACTTC. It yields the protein CASSAAGKETQYF.

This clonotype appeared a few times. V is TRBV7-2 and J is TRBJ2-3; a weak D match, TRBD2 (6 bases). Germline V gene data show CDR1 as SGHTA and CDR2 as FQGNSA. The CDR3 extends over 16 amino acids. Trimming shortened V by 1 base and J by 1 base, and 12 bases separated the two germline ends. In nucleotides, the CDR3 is TGTGCCAGCAGCTTAGATCGGGGGTACGGCACAGATACGCAGTATTTT. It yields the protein CASSLDRGYGTDTQYF. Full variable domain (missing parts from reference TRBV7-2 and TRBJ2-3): GAGVSQSPSNKVTEKGKDVELRCDPISGHTALYWYRQSLGQGLEFLIYFQGNSAPDKSGLPSDRFSAERTGGSVSTLTIQRTQQEDSAVYLCASSLDRGYGTDTQYFGPGTRLTVL.

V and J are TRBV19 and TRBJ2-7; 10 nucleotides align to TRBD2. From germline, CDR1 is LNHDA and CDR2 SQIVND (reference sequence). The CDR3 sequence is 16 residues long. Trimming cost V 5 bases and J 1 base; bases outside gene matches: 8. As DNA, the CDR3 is TGTGCCAGTAGTGCCACGGGACTAGCGCCTTCCTACGAGCAGTACTTC. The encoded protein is CASSATGLAPSYEQYF.

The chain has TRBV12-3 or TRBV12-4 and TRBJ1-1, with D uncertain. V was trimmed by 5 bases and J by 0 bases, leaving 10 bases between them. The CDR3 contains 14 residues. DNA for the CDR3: TGTGCCAGCAGTCCGGACGGGGTGAACACTGAAGCTTTCTTT. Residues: CASSPDGVNTEAFF.

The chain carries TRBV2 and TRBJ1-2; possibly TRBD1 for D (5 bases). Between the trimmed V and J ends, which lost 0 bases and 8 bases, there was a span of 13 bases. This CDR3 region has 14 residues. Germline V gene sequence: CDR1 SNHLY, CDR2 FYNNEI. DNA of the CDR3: TGTGCCAGCAGTGAAGCCGGACAACTCTCGGGCTACACCTTC. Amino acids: CASSEAGQLSGYTF.

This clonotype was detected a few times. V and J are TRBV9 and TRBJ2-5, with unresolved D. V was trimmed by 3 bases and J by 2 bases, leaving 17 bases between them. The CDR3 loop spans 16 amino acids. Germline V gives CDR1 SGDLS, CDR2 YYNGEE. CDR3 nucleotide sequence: TGTGCCAGCAGCGCGGGTCCGGGTAATAAACAAGAGACCCAGTACTTC. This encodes CASSAGPGNKQETQYF.

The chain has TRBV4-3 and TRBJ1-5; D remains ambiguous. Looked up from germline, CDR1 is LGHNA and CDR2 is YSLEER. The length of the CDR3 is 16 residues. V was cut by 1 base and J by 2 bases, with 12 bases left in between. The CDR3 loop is CASSQGLTSGNQPQHF. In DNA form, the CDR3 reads TGCGCCAGCAGCCAAGGACTTACATCCGGCAATCAGCCCCAGCATTTT.

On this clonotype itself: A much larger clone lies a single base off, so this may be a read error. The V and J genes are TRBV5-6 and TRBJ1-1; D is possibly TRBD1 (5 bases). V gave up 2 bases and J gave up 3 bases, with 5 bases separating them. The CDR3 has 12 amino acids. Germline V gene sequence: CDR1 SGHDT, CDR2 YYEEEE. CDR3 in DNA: TGTGCCAGCAGCTTACAGGACACTGAAGCTTTCTTT. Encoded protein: CASSLQDTEAFF.

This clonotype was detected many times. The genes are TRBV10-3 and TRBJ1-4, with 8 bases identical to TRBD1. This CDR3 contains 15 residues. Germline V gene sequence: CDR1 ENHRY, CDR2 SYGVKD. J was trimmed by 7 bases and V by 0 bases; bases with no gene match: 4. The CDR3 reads CAISESRDRIEKLFF. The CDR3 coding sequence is TGTGCCATCAGTGAGTCGAGGGACAGGATTGAAAAACTGTTTTTT.

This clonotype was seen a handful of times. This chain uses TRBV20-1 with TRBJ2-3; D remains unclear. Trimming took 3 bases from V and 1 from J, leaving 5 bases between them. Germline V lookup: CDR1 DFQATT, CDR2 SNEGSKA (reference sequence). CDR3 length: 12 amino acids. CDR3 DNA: TGCAGTGCTAGCCACGGCACAGATACGCAGTATTTT. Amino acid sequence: CSASHGTDTQYF.

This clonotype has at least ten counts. CDR3: CATSAGYYGYTF. The DNA for the CDR3 is TGTGCCACCAGCGCGGGATACTATGGCTACACCTTC. The rearrangement joins TRBV24-1 to TRBJ1-2; no reliable D call. Germline CDR1 and CDR2: KGHDR and SFDVKD. The CDR3 sequence is 12 residues long. V was cut by 7 bases and J by 3 bases, with 8 bases left in between.

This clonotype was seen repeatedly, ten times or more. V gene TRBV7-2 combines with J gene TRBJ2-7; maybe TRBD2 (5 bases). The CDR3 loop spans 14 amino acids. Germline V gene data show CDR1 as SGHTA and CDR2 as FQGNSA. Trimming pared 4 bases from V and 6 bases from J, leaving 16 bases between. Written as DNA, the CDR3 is TGTGCCAGCAGCTACCAAGCGGTAGTGGGCGAGCAGTACTTC. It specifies CASSYQAVVGEQYF.

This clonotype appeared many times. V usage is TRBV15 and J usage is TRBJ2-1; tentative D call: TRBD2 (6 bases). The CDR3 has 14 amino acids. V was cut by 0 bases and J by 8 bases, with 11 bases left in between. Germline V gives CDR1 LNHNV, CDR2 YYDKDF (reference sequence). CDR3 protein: CATSRDDRGYEQFF. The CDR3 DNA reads TGTGCCACCAGCAGAGATGACCGGGGGTATGAGCAGTTCTTC. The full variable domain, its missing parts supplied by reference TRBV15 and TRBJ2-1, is DAMVIQNPRYQVTQFGKPVTLSCSQTLNHNVMYWYQQKSSQAPKLLFHYYDKDFNNEADTPDNFQSRRPNTSFCFLDIRSPGLGDTAMYLCATSRDDRGYEQFFGPGTRLTVL.

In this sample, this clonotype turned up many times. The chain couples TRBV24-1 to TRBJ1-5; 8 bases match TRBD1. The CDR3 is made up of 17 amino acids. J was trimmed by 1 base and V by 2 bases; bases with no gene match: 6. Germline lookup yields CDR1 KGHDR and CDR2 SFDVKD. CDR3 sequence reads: CATSDSIGQGSNQPQHF. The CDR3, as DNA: TGTGCCACCAGTGATTCCATCGGACAGGGCAGCAATCAGCCCCAGCATTTT.

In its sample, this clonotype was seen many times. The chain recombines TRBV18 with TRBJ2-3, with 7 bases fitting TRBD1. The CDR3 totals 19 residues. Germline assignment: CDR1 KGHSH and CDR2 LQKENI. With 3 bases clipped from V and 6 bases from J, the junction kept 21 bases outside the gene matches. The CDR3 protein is CASSPIDYRDSFVRDTQYF. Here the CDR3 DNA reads TGTGCCAGCTCACCTATCGATTACCGGGACAGCTTCGTGAGGGATACGCAGTATTTT.

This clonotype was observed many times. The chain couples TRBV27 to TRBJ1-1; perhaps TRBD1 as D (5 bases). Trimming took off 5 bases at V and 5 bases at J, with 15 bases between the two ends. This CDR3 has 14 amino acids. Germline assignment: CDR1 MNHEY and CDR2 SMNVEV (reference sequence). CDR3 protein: CASSIRGGLTEAFF. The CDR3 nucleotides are TGTGCCAGCAGTATCCGTGGGGGGTTGACTGAAGCTTTCTTT.

The CDR3 nucleotides are TGCAGTGCCCCCCCACTAGCGGGGGGTCTAAGTGAGCAGTTCTTC. As protein: CSAPPLAGGLSEQFF. V and J are TRBV20-1 and TRBJ2-1, with 12 positions matching TRBD2. There are 15 residues in the CDR3. V lost 6 bases to trimming and J lost 9 bases; unmatched junction nucleotides: 12. CDR1 is DFQATT, CDR2 SNEGSKA, per germline (reference sequence).

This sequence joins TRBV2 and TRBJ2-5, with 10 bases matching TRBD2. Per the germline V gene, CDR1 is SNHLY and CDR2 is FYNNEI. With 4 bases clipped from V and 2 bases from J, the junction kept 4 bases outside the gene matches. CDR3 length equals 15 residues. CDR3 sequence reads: CASSGTSGYQETQYF. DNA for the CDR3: TGTGCCAGCAGTGGGACTAGCGGATATCAAGAGACCCAGTACTTC.

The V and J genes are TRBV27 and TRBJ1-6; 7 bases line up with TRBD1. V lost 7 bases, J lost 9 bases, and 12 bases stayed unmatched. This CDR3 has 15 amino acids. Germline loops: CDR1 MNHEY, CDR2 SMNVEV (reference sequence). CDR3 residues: CASTKEQGRISPLHF. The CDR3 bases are TGTGCCAGCACCAAAGAACAGGGGCGGATTTCACCCCTCCACTTT.

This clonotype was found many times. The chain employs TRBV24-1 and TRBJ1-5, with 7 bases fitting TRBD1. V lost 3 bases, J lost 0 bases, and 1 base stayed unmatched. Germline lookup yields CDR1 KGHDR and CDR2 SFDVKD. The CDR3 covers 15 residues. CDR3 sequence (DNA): TGTGCCACCAGTGATCGACAGGGTAGCAATCAGCCCCAGCATTTT. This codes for CATSDRQGSNQPQHF.

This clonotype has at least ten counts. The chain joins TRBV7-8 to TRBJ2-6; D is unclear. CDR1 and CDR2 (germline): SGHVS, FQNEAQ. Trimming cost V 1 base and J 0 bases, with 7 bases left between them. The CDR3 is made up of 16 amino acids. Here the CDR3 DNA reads TGTGCCAGCAGCTTAGGACTCTCCTCTGGGGCCAACGTCCTGACTTTC. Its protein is CASSLGLSSGANVLTF.

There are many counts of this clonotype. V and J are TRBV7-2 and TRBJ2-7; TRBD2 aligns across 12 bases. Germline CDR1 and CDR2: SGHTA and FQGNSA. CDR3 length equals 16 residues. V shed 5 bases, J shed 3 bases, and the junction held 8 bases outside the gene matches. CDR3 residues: CASSVETSGRVYEQYF. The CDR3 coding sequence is TGTGCCAGCAGCGTAGAGACTAGCGGGAGAGTCTACGAGCAGTACTTC.

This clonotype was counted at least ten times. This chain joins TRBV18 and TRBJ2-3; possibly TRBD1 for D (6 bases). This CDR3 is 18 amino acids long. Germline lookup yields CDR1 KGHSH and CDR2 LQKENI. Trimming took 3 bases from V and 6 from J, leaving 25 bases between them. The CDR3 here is CASSPFTGNGRSGDTQYF. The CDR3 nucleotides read TGTGCCAGCTCACCTTTTACAGGGAACGGACGTAGTGGCGATACGCAGTATTTT.

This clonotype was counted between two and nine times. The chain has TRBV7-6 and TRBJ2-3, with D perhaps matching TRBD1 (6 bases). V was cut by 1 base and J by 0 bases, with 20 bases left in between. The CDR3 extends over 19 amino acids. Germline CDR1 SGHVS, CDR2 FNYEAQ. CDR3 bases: TGTGCCAGCAGCTTAGGTTCCCTAAGCTGGGACACTAGCACAGATACGCAGTATTTT. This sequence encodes CASSLGSLSWDTSTDTQYF. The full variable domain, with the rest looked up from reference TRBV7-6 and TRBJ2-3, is GAGVSQSPRYKVTKRGQDVALRCDPISGHVSLYWYRQALGQGPEFLTYFNYEAQQDKSGLPNDRFSAERPEGSISTLTIQRTEQRDSAMYRCASSLGSLSWDTSTDTQYFGPGTRLTVL.

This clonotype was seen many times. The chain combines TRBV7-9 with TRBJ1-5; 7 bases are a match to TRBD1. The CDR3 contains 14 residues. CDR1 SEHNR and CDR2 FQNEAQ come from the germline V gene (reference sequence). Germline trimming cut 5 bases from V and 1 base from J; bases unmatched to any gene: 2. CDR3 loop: CASSPTGSNQPQHF. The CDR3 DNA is TGTGCCAGCAGCCCGACAGGGAGCAATCAGCCCCAGCATTTT.

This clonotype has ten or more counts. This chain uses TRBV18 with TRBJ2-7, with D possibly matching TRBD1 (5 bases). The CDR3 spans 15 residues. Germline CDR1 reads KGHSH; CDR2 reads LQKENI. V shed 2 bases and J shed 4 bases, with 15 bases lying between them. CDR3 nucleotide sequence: TGTGCCAGCTCACCAGGGCCAGGGATCAGTTACGAGCAGTACTTC. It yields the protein CASSPGPGISYEQYF. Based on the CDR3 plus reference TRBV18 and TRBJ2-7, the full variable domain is NAGVMQNPRHLVRRRGQEARLRCSPMKGHSHVYWYRQLPEEGLKFMVYLQKENIIDESGMPKERFSAEFPKEGPSILRIQQVVRGDSAAYFCASSPGPGISYEQYFGPGTRLTVT.